This TCR beta chain emerged from a study of beta chain features in type 1 diabetes. A remark on this clone: Its antigen is not known.

This CDR3 contains 13 residues. Trimming cost V 9 bases and J 4 bases, with 13 bases left between them. Germline V gives CDR1 ENHRY, CDR2 SYGVKD. Study results and limitations: A definitive answer on HLA type influencing TCRB rearrangement was not reached here. Naive, central memory and Treg TCRB repertoires appeared more alike in patients than in healthy donors.

Expressed TCRB transcripts were sequenced because the isolated RNA had all been reverse transcribed beforehand. The study sequenced naive, central memory and regulatory T cell samples to an average of about 3.6 million reads. Libraries were prepared by immunoSEQ multiplex PCR; TCRdb keeps only in-frame clonotypes and omits some of them. The profile covers 150,000 or so clones, with nearly 9.5% appearing a single time and roughly 0.7% taken by the ten largest. Sequenced material: central memory CD4+ T cells from blood. V gene TRBV10-3 combines with J gene TRBJ1-3; unclear D gene. The TCR originated in a man in his late teens or twenties in good health. Here the CDR3 DNA reads TGTGCCATAAGGAGGGAGCCCGGAAACACCATATATTTT. Translation: CAIRREPGNTIYF.